Each of the 30 T cell receptor beta chains below was sequenced from the same sample in a study of CD8 T cells in Susac syndrome. The authors reverse transcribed roughly 0.5 to 1 ug RNA with random hexamers. A single record per CDR3 protein comes from TCRdb applying MiXCR to the immunoSEQ multiplex PCR reads. The sample contains 170,000 or so distinct CDR3 sequences, about 95% of which appear only once. Source material: CD8+ T cells from PBMCs. These receptors were taken from a human donor with multiple sclerosis.

V gene TRBV7-9 combines with J gene TRBJ1-2; no reliable D call. The CDR3 is made up of 13 amino acids. The V gene lost 3 bases and the J gene lost 4 bases, with 9 bases spanning the gap. From germline, CDR1 is SEHNR and CDR2 FQNEAQ (reference sequence). The CDR3 is CASSFATPYGYTF. The DNA of the CDR3 is TGTGCCAGCAGCTTCGCCACCCCCTATGGCTACACCTTC.

This clonotype was seen only once. The rearrangement links TRBV9 to TRBJ2-7; D ambiguous. Trimming stripped 4 bases from V and 4 bases from J, with 15 bases between. The CDR3 consists of 14 residues. Germline lookup yields CDR1 SGDLS and CDR2 YYNGEE. In DNA form, the CDR3 reads TGTGCCAGCAGCCCCCGCTCAACTCTTTACGAGCAGTACTTC. Translating gives CASSPRSTLYEQYF.

V and J are TRBV12-3 or TRBV12-4 and TRBJ2-7, with TRBD1 identical over 9 bases. With 6 bases clipped from V and 3 bases from J, the junction kept 9 bases outside the gene matches. The CDR3 length is 15 residues. The CDR3 protein is CASSPTGTGYYEQYF. The CDR3 DNA reads as TGTGCCAGCAGCCCAACCGGGACAGGGTACTACGAGCAGTACTTC.

In this sample, this clonotype turned up once. The rearrangement links TRBV3-1 to TRBJ2-1, with D perhaps assigned TRBD1 or TRBD2 (5 bases each). Looked up from germline, CDR1 is LGHDT and CDR2 is YNNKEL (reference sequence). Trimming stripped 4 bases from V and 9 bases from J, with 13 bases between. The CDR3 contains 13 residues. This chain's CDR3 is CASSPGTLGEQFF. CDR3 sequence (DNA): TGTGCCAGCAGCCCGGGGACGCTCGGTGAGCAGTTCTTC.

V and J are TRBV9 and TRBJ2-7; D not certain. V was pared by 0 bases and J by 0 bases, with 7 bases between. Germline CDR1 SGDLS, CDR2 YYNGEE. This CDR3 has 14 residues. For the CDR3, the DNA is TGTGCCAGCAGCGTAGGGCAGAGCTCCTACGAGCAGTACTTC. This sequence encodes CASSVGQSSYEQYF.

V is TRBV27 and J is TRBJ1-2; D is unclear. CDR1 is MNHEY and CDR2 is SMNVEV in the germline V gene (reference sequence). Between the trimmed V and J ends, which lost 1 base and 6 bases, there was a span of 12 bases. This CDR3 has 14 residues. The DNA for the CDR3 is TGTGCCAGCAGTTTATGGGCGGATAGTGATGGCTACACCTTC. It is translated as CASSLWADSDGYTF.

This chain uses TRBV7-9 with TRBJ2-1, with D perhaps TRBD1 or TRBD2 (5 bases each). This CDR3 region has 15 residues. Trimming took off 5 bases at V and 7 bases at J, with 18 bases between the two ends. Germline V CDR1 and CDR2: SEHNR, FQNEAQ (reference sequence). CDR3 in DNA: TGTGCCAGCAGCCCCAACCCGGGACCAACGAATGAGCAGTTCTTC. It codes for CASSPNPGPTNEQFF. The whole variable domain, remainder taken from reference TRBV7-9 and TRBJ2-1, is DTGVSQNPRHKITKRGQNVTFRCDPISEHNRLYWYRQTLGQGPEFLTYFQNEAQLEKSRLLSDRFSAERPKGSFSTLEIQRTEQGDSAMYLCASSPNPGPTNEQFFGPGTRLTVL.

V usage is TRBV7-3 and J usage is TRBJ2-1; TRBD2 matches 7 bases. V lost 4 bases to trimming and J lost 7 bases; unmatched junction nucleotides: 7. CDR1 and CDR2 (germline): SGHTA, FQGTGA. CDR3 size: 14 residues. The chain's CDR3 is CASSSSGPANEQFF. CDR3 nucleotides: TGTGCCAGCAGCTCTAGCGGCCCCGCAAATGAGCAGTTCTTC.

The rearrangement uses TRBV30 and TRBJ1-1; maybe TRBD1 (5 bases). The CDR3 runs to 13 residues. Germline CDR1 and CDR2: GTSNPN and SVGIG (reference sequence). V lost 2 bases to trimming and J lost 4 bases, with 11 bases between them. The CDR3 loop reads CAWSTGRGTEAFF. In DNA, the CDR3 is TGTGCCTGGAGTACAGGTAGAGGCACTGAAGCTTTCTTT.

The rearrangement joins TRBV5-1 to TRBJ1-1; maybe TRBD1 (5 bases). V was trimmed by 2 bases and J by 7 bases, leaving 12 bases between them. Germline V gene data show CDR1 as SGHRS and CDR2 as YFSETQ. The CDR3 sequence is 13 residues long. In DNA, the CDR3 is TGCGCCAGCAGCTTCAGGGTCGCCAGTGAAGCTTTCTTT. This translates into CASSFRVASEAFF.

This clonotype was counted once. The chain uses TRBV20-1 and TRBJ2-7, with 8 nucleotides matching TRBD1. CDR3 length: 15 amino acids. Germline V gene sequence: CDR1 DFQATT, CDR2 SNEGSKA (reference sequence). V was clipped by 6 bases and J by 4 bases; unmatched bases: 14. The CDR3 nucleotides are TGCAGTGCAACAAATCCACAGGGGGTGAATTACGAGCAGTACTTC. Its translation: CSATNPQGVNYEQYF.

V usage is TRBV7-9 and J usage is TRBJ2-7; D not resolved. Germline lookup yields CDR1 SEHNR and CDR2 FQNEAQ (reference sequence). The CDR3 totals 14 residues. The V gene lost 5 bases and the J gene lost 2 bases, with 13 bases spanning the gap. The CDR3 sequence: CASSTTIGPYEQYF. For the CDR3, the DNA is TGTGCCAGCAGCACCACAATCGGGCCCTACGAGCAGTACTTC.

The chain is built from TRBV3-1 and TRBJ2-6; D unresolved. This CDR3 has 13 residues. The V gene's germline CDR1 is LGHDT and CDR2 YNNKEL (reference sequence). Trimming removed 3 bases at V and 8 bases at J, with 8 bases between. CDR3 sequence reads: CASSHSLSNVLTF. As DNA, the CDR3 is TGTGCCAGCAGCCACTCCCTTTCCAACGTCCTGACTTTC.

CDR3: CSVEIGTVVTDTQYF. CDR3 coding DNA: TGCAGCGTTGAAATCGGGACAGTAGTCACAGATACGCAGTATTTT. The chain links TRBV29-1 to TRBJ2-3, with TRBD1 identical over 7 bases. CDR1 is SQVTM, CDR2 ANQGSEA, per germline. Trimming took 2 bases from V and 2 from J; bases not matched to a gene: 7. The CDR3 has 15 residues.

The V call is TRBV27, the J call TRBJ1-2, with 9 bases that match TRBD1. Germline-derived CDR1 and CDR2 are MNHEY and SMNVEV (reference sequence). This CDR3 is built from 13 residues. Trimming removed 6 bases from V and 4 bases from J; junction bases left unmatched: 3. This CDR3 reads CASRGTGLYGYTF. CDR3 sequence (DNA): TGTGCCAGCAGGGGGACAGGGCTCTATGGCTACACCTTC.

The chain joins TRBV6-5 to TRBJ2-7, with 7 bases aligning to TRBD2. V shed 6 bases and J 4 bases; nucleotides not matched to a gene: 9. Germline CDR1 MNHEY, CDR2 SVGAGI. This CDR3 is built from 14 residues. The DNA for the CDR3 is TGTGCCAGCAGCTCCACTAGCGACGGGTACGAGCAGTACTTC. Amino acid sequence: CASSSTSDGYEQYF.

The chain has TRBV29-1 and TRBJ2-3, with TRBD1 matching over 7 bases. With V trimmed by 3 bases and J by 1 base, 7 bases remained unmatched. Germline V gene data show CDR1 as SQVTM and CDR2 as ANQGSEA. The length of the CDR3 is 15 residues. This CDR3 reads CSVDPGQLGTDTQYF. CDR3 DNA sequence: TGCAGCGTTGACCCGGGACAGTTGGGCACAGATACGCAGTATTTT.

This clonotype was found once. This chain uses TRBV6-5 with TRBJ2-7, with D maybe TRBD1 (5 bases). V gave up 6 bases and J gave up 1 base, with 13 bases separating them. This CDR3 contains 14 residues. Germline CDR1 MNHEY, CDR2 SVGAGI. CDR3 DNA: TGTGCCAGCAGGGTGCAGGGCGGATCCTACGAGCAGTACTTC. It codes for CASRVQGGSYEQYF.

The chain carries TRBV4-1 and TRBJ2-3, with D perhaps TRBD1 or TRBD2 (6 bases each). The V end was cut by 1 base, the J end by 5 bases, with 16 bases between. From germline, CDR1 is MGHRA and CDR2 YSYEKL. This CDR3 has 16 residues. DNA for the CDR3: TGCGCCAGCAGCCAAGCGGGGGCAGGTGGGATAGATACGCAGTATTTT. This encodes CASSQAGAGGIDTQYF.

The chain recombines TRBV5-4 with TRBJ2-5; no reliable D call. The length of the CDR3 is 13 residues. V gave up 6 bases and J gave up 4 bases, with 13 bases separating them. In germline, CDR1 is SGHNT, CDR2 YYREEE (reference sequence). The CDR3 here is CASTSYKGETQYF. DNA of the CDR3: TGTGCCAGCACCTCGTACAAGGGAGAGACCCAGTACTTC.

The chain combines TRBV29-1 with TRBJ1-1; 9 bases map to TRBD1. From germline, CDR1 is SQVTM and CDR2 ANQGSEA. V lost 7 bases and J lost 8; bases outside the gene matches: 5. The CDR3 is 11 residues long. The CDR3 DNA reads TGCAGCGACACAGGGGGCGCAGAAGCTTTCTTT. Its protein is CSDTGGAEAFF.

This chain uses TRBV7-8 with TRBJ2-2; D is perhaps TRBD2 (5 bases). This CDR3 is built from 12 residues. V was trimmed by 8 bases and J by 8 bases, leaving 12 bases between them. CDR1 and CDR2 (germline): SGHVS, FQNEAQ. CDR3 in amino acids: CASGLRGGELFF. In DNA form, the CDR3 reads TGTGCCAGCGGTCTCCGGGGAGGGGAGCTGTTTTTT.

CDR3 residues: CASSSSSSGSYEQYF. CDR3 nucleotides: TGTGCCAGCAGTTCCTCGTCCAGCGGGAGTTACGAGCAGTACTTC. The V gene is TRBV28, the J gene TRBJ2-7; the match to TRBD2 covers 8 bases. CDR3 size: 15 residues. Germline V gene data show CDR1 as MDHEN and CDR2 as SYDVKM. V shed 4 bases and J 4 bases; nucleotides not matched to a gene: 9.

In this sample, this clonotype turned up once. The chain employs TRBV9 and TRBJ1-4, with D possibly TRBD1 on 5 matching bases. Germline V gene lookup returns CDR1 SGDLS and CDR2 YYNGEE. Trimming stripped 4 bases from V and 8 bases from J, with 12 bases between. This CDR3 has 13 residues. CDR3 protein: CASSPGTAEKLFF. DNA of the CDR3: TGTGCCAGCAGCCCTGGGACGGCCGAAAAACTGTTTTTT.

The chain has TRBV2 and TRBJ2-7; no firm D call. The germline V gene encodes CDR1 SNHLY and CDR2 FYNNEI. Trimming stripped 3 bases from V and 1 base from J, with 4 bases between. There are 12 residues in the CDR3. The DNA for the CDR3 is TGTGCCAGCAGTGACAATTCCTACGAGCAGTACTTC. This codes for CASSDNSYEQYF.

The V gene is TRBV9, the J gene TRBJ1-5; no reliable D call. CDR3 length: 14 residues. CDR1 is SGDLS and CDR2 is YYNGEE in the germline V gene. V shed 0 bases and J shed 2 bases, with 6 bases lying between them. The DNA for the CDR3 is TGTGCCAGCAGCGTAGACGGGGGCAATCAGCCCCAGCATTTT. Its translation: CASSVDGGNQPQHF.

The chain joins TRBV7-9 to TRBJ2-7; TRBD2 aligns across 9 bases. Germline V gene sequence: CDR1 SEHNR, CDR2 FQNEAQ (reference sequence). Germline trimming cut 2 bases from V and 6 bases from J; bases unmatched to any gene: 5. The CDR3 has 14 amino acids. CDR3 coding DNA: TGTGCCAGCAGCTTACAGCGGGAGGCACCCGAGCAGTACTTC. It translates to CASSLQREAPEQYF.

CDR3 protein: CASSFRGVTEAFF. CDR3 in DNA: TGTGCCAGCAGTTTCCGAGGGGTGACTGAAGCTTTCTTT. V and J are TRBV27 and TRBJ1-1; D is possibly TRBD1 (5 bases). Trimming stripped 3 bases from V and 5 bases from J, with 10 bases between. Germline V gene sequence: CDR1 MNHEY, CDR2 SMNVEV (reference sequence). The CDR3 runs to 13 residues.

This clonotype was detected a few times. The DNA of the CDR3 is TGCGCCAGCAGCCAGGGACTAGCGGGCGAGCAGTACTTC. Amino acids: CASSQGLAGEQYF. This chain links TRBV4-1 with TRBJ2-7, with TRBD2 identical over 12 bases. The CDR3 is made up of 13 amino acids. CDR1 MGHRA and CDR2 YSYEKL come from the germline V gene. J lost 6 bases, V lost 3 bases, and 0 bases had no gene match.

V usage is TRBV5-1 and J usage is TRBJ2-7; 9 bases agree with TRBD2. Per the germline V gene, CDR1 is SGHRS and CDR2 is YFSETQ. Trimming cost V 1 base and J 0 bases; bases outside gene matches: 5. The CDR3 has 16 residues. CDR3 DNA sequence: TGCGCCAGCAGCTTGCTAGCGGGACCGAGCTCCTACGAGCAGTACTTC. Translation gives CASSLLAGPSSYEQYF.